This TCR beta chain was captured by sequencing in a study of identical twins. About this clonotype itself: No antigen is known for it.

Each donor was a healthy Caucasian. TCRdb fed the 5' RACE reads into MiXCR, producing one record per CDR3 protein. The repertoire has roughly 700,000 distinct CDR3 sequences, 8.6% of them found once; the top ten carry more than 0.75%. CDR1 MNHNS and CDR2 SASEGT come from the germline V gene. V was cut by 6 bases and J by 0 bases, with 12 bases left in between. The length of the CDR3 is 15 residues. Findings and limits, study-wide: Invariant T cells like MAIT and iNKT could partly confound the zero-insertion analyses.

These data also formed part of another study, on yellow fever vaccine responses in identical twins. This second report adds: The T cell response to vaccination in identical twins was reportedly partly convergent and partly personalized.

The chain carries TRBV6-1 and TRBJ1-3, with D unclear. The TCR comes from a woman aged 18-29 years in good health. What was sequenced was PBMCs. CDR3 nucleotides: TGTGCCAGCAGAGTCTCACCAATCTCTGGAAACACCATATATTTT. Protein: CASRVSPISGNTIYF.